This T cell receptor (beta chain) comes out of a study of T cell responses to AZD1222 COVID-19 vaccine. The assay was immunoSEQ multiplex PCR, and TCRdb's table has in-frame clones only and misses some. The sample holds around 170,000 clones; approximately 91% are singletons and the top ten take around 2%. This CDR3 spans 18 amino acids. On this clone itself: Its antigen remains unidentified. Germline and junction disagree at one end, which may indicate a read error.

The study's findings and limits: Across the whole spike, CD4 TCRs peaked at regions 160-218 and 743-854. Repertoires were collected only later (after the peak T cell response had occurred). Donors were largely white British and mainly female; clonal diversity was possibly underestimated.

Second doses that came at about 4 or about 12 weeks were put together. The sequencing used peripheral blood, collected 28 days after the second AZD1222 dose. The sequence was obtained from an adult who received the AZD1222 COVID-19 vaccine. The chain joins TRBV5-7 to TRBJ1-5; 7 nucleotides line up with TRBD1. TRBV5-7 is sorted into the ORF group, with uncertain function. DNA of the CDR3: TGTGCCAGCAGCTTGGCTTTTGTATTGGACAGGAGCAATCAGTCCCAGCATTTT. Its translation: CASSLAFVLDRSNQSQHF.